These T cell receptor beta chains were read from a single sample in a study of shared clonotypes between healthy human individuals. Only in-frame clones appear in the TCRdb table, and some are missing; sequencing was by immunoSEQ multiplex PCR. The sample has some 2.3 million clones, over 85% seen once. Sequencing used naive CD4+ T cells from PBMCs. These receptors originate from a man aged 18 to 29 in good health. Some clones in this sample may be carry-over from other donors' samples. Both conserved end residues are part of each CDR3. The D gene is left open where the match is weak. Expanded clones get a size class; other rows say once, few or many, or leave the size out.

j_call | v_call | clone_size | d_call | cdr3_nt | cdr3_aa
TRBJ1-2 | TRBV6-1 | - | - | TGTGCCAGCAGTGAAGTGGGGGATGGCTACACCTTC | CASSEVGDGYTF
TRBJ1-5 | TRBV27 | - | - | TGTGCCAGCAGTTTGGGTCAGGGGAACAATCAGCCCCAGCATTTT | CASSLGQGNNQPQHF
TRBJ1-5 | TRBV6-1 | - | TRBD1 | TGTGCCAGCAGTGGGGGACAGGGTAATCAGCCCCAGCATTTT | CASSGGQGNQPQHF
TRBJ2-1 | TRBV6-4 | few | - | TGTGCCAGCAGTGACTCGGTCGGGAGCGAGCAGTTCTTC | CASSDSVGSEQFF
TRBJ1-2 | TRBV19 | few | - | TGTGCCAGTAGCTCCAGAGATTCTAACTATGGCTACACCTTC | CASSSRDSNYGYTF
TRBJ2-7 | TRBV7-2 | - | - | TGTGCCAGCAGCTCCGAGATGGCCTACGAGCAGTACTTC | CASSSEMAYEQYF
TRBJ1-4 | TRBV13 | - | TRBD1 | TGTGCCAGCAGCACCCTACAGGGGGCAGGCAAACTGTTTTTT | CASSTLQGAGKLFF
TRBJ2-5 | TRBV2 | - | - | TGTGCCAGCCCCCGAACTAGAGAAGAGACCCAGTACTTC | CASPRTREETQYF
TRBJ2-7 | TRBV12-5 | - | TRBD1 | TGTGCTAGTGGTTTGTCCAAGGGGGCAGATCTGCGGGAGCAGTACTTC | CASGLSKGADLREQYF
TRBJ1-1 | TRBV28 | few | TRBD1 | TGTGCCAGCACCTTTCAAGGGGGCTGGTGGGCTTTCTTT | CASTFQGGWWAFF
TRBJ2-7 | TRBV29-1 | - | TRBD2 | TGCAGCGTTGTAGCGGGACCCACGCACGAGCAGTACTTC | CSVVAGPTHEQYF
TRBJ2-4 | TRBV6-5 | - | TRBD2 | TGTGCCAGCAGTTTTAAGACTAGCGTGAACATTCAGTACTTC | CASSFKTSVNIQYF
TRBJ2-7 | TRBV7-2 | - | TRBD1 | TGTGCCAGCAGCCCGAGACAGGGGGCGGGCTACGAGCAGTACTTC | CASSPRQGAGYEQYF
TRBJ2-7 | TRBV7-3 | - | TRBD1 | TGTGCCAGCAGCTTATCCGCGGGACAGGGCCACGAGCAGTACTTC | CASSLSAGQGHEQYF
TRBJ2-2 | TRBV9 | - | - | TGTGCCAGCAGCGAGCCGCACACCGGGGAGCTGTTTTTT | CASSEPHTGELFF
TRBJ2-4 | TRBV5-1 | - | TRBD1 | TGCGCCAGCAGCTACCCCAATTCGACAGGGGAGAAAAAAATATACTTC | CASSYPNSTGEKKIYF
TRBJ2-1 | TRBV19 | - | - | TGTGCCAGTAGTATTATTGGGCGGACCCACAATGAGCAGTTCTTC | CASSIIGRTHNEQFF
TRBJ1-1 | TRBV6-6 | - | - | TGTGCCAGCAGTTACTCGTCCAGGGGAGGAGGAGCTTTCTTT | CASSYSSRGGGAFF
TRBJ2-1 | TRBV9 | - | TRBD2 | TGTGCCAGCAGCCGTCTAGCGGGAGTGGGGAGTGAGCAGTTCTTC | CASSRLAGVGSEQFF
TRBJ2-1 | TRBV10-3 | - | - | TGTGCCATCAGTGACGCTTTCCTGACACGTAATGAGCAGTTCTTC | CAISDAFLTRNEQFF
TRBJ2-1 | TRBV6-5 | once | TRBD2 | TGTGCCAGCAGTTACCACGGGGGGGCTGTAGTCAATGAGCAGTTCTTC | CASSYHGGAVVNEQFF
TRBJ1-3 | TRBV29-1 | - | - | TGCAGCGTTGGAAGGGACACGGGAAACACCATATATTTT | CSVGRDTGNTIYF
TRBJ2-5 | TRBV15 | - | TRBD2 | TGTGCCACAGGGTCGCGGGCGGGAGAGTGGACCCAGTACTTC | CATGSRAGEWTQYF
TRBJ2-5 | TRBV5-6 | - | - | TGTGCCAGCAGCGCCAGGGGTGTGGGAGTGAGAGAGACCCAGTACTTC | CASSARGVGVRETQYF
TRBJ2-7 | TRBV10-3 | - | - | TGTGCCATCAGTGAAGCCATCTTCTACGAGCAGTACTTC | CAISEAIFYEQYF
TRBJ2-1 | TRBV5-1 | - | - | TGCGCCAGCAGCTTCGATGCCCCCCAAGGCACACGTTCTGCAGTCTACAATGAGCAGTTCTTC | CASSFDAPQGTRSAVYNEQFF
TRBJ2-5 | TRBV6-1 | - | - | TGTGCCAGCTTAAAAACGGGAAGACAAGAGACCCAGTACTTC | CASLKTGRQETQYF
TRBJ1-4 | TRBV28 | - | - | TGTGCCAGCAGAGAATTGGGGGGAAAACTGTTTTTT | CASRELGGKLFF
TRBJ1-5 | TRBV5-8 | once | - | TGTGCCAGCAGCTTTGGGCAGGGCGGGCAGCCCCAGCATTTT | CASSFGQGGQPQHF
TRBJ2-1 | TRBV9 | - | TRBD2 | TGTGCCAGCAGCGTAGGATTAGCGGGCAACAATGAGCAGTTCTTC | CASSVGLAGNNEQFF
TRBJ1-2 | TRBV19 | - | - | TGTGCCAGTAAACAGGGTTCGTATGGCTACACCTTC | CASKQGSYGYTF
TRBJ2-5 | TRBV2 | - | TRBD1 | TGTGCCAGCGCGGGGACAGGGGGCGTTGGGGAGACCCAGTACTTC | CASAGTGGVGETQYF
TRBJ2-3 | TRBV5-4 | - | TRBD2 | TGTGCCAGCTCGGCGGGAGGGCCTGGGACAGATACGCAGTATTTT | CASSAGGPGTDTQYF
TRBJ1-2 | TRBV19 | - | - | TGTGCCAGTAGTCTCTACGGGCCTTACGCTAACTATGGCTACACCTTC | CASSLYGPYANYGYTF
TRBJ2-5 | TRBV27 | - | - | TGTGCCAGCAGTTTATCGATGGGTGGCCAAGAGACCCAGTACTTC | CASSLSMGGQETQYF
TRBJ2-3 | TRBV11-2 | - | TRBD2 | TGTGCCAGCAGTCGCCTACTAGCGGGACTAGGAGATACGCAGTATTTT | CASSRLLAGLGDTQYF
TRBJ2-3 | TRBV5-1 | - | - | TGCGCCAGCGGAACAGGGAGCACAGATACGCAGTATTTT | CASGTGSTDTQYF
TRBJ1-5 | TRBV6-5 | - | - | TGTGCCAGCAGGAGAGGGAGCAATCAGCCCCAGCATTTT | CASRRGSNQPQHF
TRBJ1-5 | TRBV7-8 | - | - | TGTGCCAGCAGCTTAGTCGGCAGGTTGAGCAATCAGCCCCAGCATTTT | CASSLVGRLSNQPQHF
TRBJ1-1 | TRBV19 | - | - | TGTGCCAGTAGTATTTACAGGGCATCTGAAGCTTTCTTT | CASSIYRASEAFF
TRBJ2-2 | TRBV9 | - | - | TGTGCCAGCAGTCGACAGAACACCGGGGAGCTGTTTTTT | CASSRQNTGELFF